The rows below give T cell receptor beta chains drawn from one sample of a study of CD8+ T cells in alopecia areata. The method was immunoSEQ multiplex PCR; TCRdb's version includes in-frame clones alone and lacks a portion of them. The sample carries roughly 120,000 clones, roughly 50% recorded once. The material sequenced was CD8+ T cells sorted from blood, taken at week 24, from a patient treated with tofacitinib. The receptors were sampled from a human donor with alopecia areata. Each CDR3 is given with its conserved first and last residue. Fields, in order: clone size, D gene, J gene, V gene, CDR3 protein, CDR3 DNA. D genes are given only for firm matches. Rows give clone size only sometimes, using once, few, many, or a class for an expanded clone.

NA | NA | TRBJ2-7 | TRBV5-4 | CASSPQESYEQYF | TGTGCCAGCAGTCCCCAGGAATCCTACGAGCAGTACTTC
NA | TRBD1 | TRBJ1-1 | TRBV13 | CASSFRTGGTEAFF | TGTGCCAGCAGCTTCAGGACAGGGGGCACTGAAGCTTTCTTT
NA | NA | TRBJ1-1 | TRBV5-1 | CASSPLGGKMNTEAFF | TGCGCCAGCAGCCCCCTAGGGGGGAAAATGAACACTGAAGCTTTCTTT
NA | NA | TRBJ1-1 | TRBV30 | CAWSWRAEAFF | TGTGCCTGGAGTTGGCGGGCTGAAGCTTTCTTT
NA | NA | TRBJ1-2 | TRBV20-1 | CSAKGHGYTF | TGCAGCGCTAAGGGGCACGGCTACACCTTC
few | NA | TRBJ1-5 | TRBV27 | CATSPAGYSNQPQHF | TGTGCCACTTCCCCGGCGGGTTATAGCAATCAGCCCCAGCATTTT
NA | NA | TRBJ2-4 | TRBV11-2 | CASSLEGMGAKNIQYF | TGTGCCAGCAGCTTAGAGGGAATGGGGGCTAAAAACATTCAGTACTTC
NA | TRBD2 | TRBJ2-1 | TRBV11-2 | CASSLLAAYNEQFF | TGTGCCAGCAGCCTCCTAGCGGCGTACAATGAGCAGTTCTTC
NA | NA | TRBJ1-1 | TRBV27 | CASSPQGLRTEAFF | TGTGCCAGCAGTCCGCAGGGGCTAAGGACTGAAGCTTTCTTT
few | NA | TRBJ2-1 | TRBV29-1 | CSGKGGGSGEQFF | TGCAGCGGAAAAGGGGGGGGGAGCGGTGAGCAGTTCTTC
NA | TRBD1 | TRBJ1-2 | TRBV30 | CAWSGTGTNYGYTF | TGTGCCTGGAGTGGGACAGGGACTAACTATGGCTACACCTTC
few | NA | TRBJ2-1 | TRBV20-1 | CSTGFGNEQFF | TGCAGTACTGGGTTTGGCAATGAGCAGTTCTTC
NA | TRBD1 | TRBJ2-1 | TRBV7-9 | CASSPTGGNDEQFF | TGTGCCAGCAGCCCCACAGGGGGGAATGATGAGCAGTTCTTC
NA | TRBD1 | TRBJ1-1 | TRBV11-3 | CASSSTTGANTEAFF | TGTGCCAGCAGCTCCACGACAGGGGCCAACACTGAAGCTTTCTTT
NA | NA | TRBJ2-4 | TRBV2 | CASSERGSNIQYF | TGTGCCAGCAGTGAACGGGGATCGAACATTCAGTACTTC
few | NA | TRBJ1-2 | TRBV7-9 | CASSLGGSPRDGYTF | TGTGCCAGCAGCTTGGGGGGGTCACCTCGAGATGGCTACACCTTC
NA | TRBD1 | TRBJ2-7 | TRBV4-1 | CASSQDPPGGLDEQYF | TGCGCCAGCAGCCAAGATCCCCCAGGGGGCTTGGACGAGCAGTACTTC
NA | TRBD1 | TRBJ2-4 | TRBV9 | CASSATGTGGYIQYF | TGTGCCAGCAGCGCAACCGGGACAGGGGGTTACATTCAGTACTTC
few | TRBD2 | TRBJ2-1 | TRBV11-2 | CASSAGGANEQFF | TGTGCCAGCAGCGCGGGGGGTGCCAATGAGCAGTTCTTC
few | TRBD1 | TRBJ2-5 | TRBV2 | CASSTGQGIKETQYF | TGTGCCAGCAGCACGGGACAGGGGATAAAAGAGACCCAGTACTTC
once | NA | TRBJ1-1 | TRBV6-1 | CASSPLEGQNTEAFF | TGTGCCAGCAGCCCTCTCGAGGGGCAGAACACTGAAGCTTTCTTT
NA | NA | TRBJ2-7 | TRBV18 | CASSPTEWGYEQYF | TGTGCCAGCTCACCGACAGAGTGGGGTTACGAGCAGTACTTC
few | NA | TRBJ2-7 | TRBV27 | CASTLGDEQYF | TGTGCCAGCACCCTAGGGGACGAGCAGTACTTC
NA | NA | TRBJ1-1 | TRBV4-3 | CASSQALGGGRAEAFF | TGCGCCAGCAGCCAAGCCCTGGGGGGTGGTAGGGCTGAAGCTTTCTTT
NA | TRBD2 | TRBJ2-1 | TRBV30 | CAWSSYSGGENEQFF | TGTGCCTGGAGTTCGTATAGCGGGGGAGAGAATGAGCAGTTCTTC
NA | NA | TRBJ1-5 | TRBV6-5 | CASSPDLSNQPQHF | TGTGCCAGCAGCCCCGACCTTAGCAATCAGCCCCAGCATTTT
NA | NA | TRBJ2-1 | TRBV27 | CASSLSRVRNEQFF | TGTGCCAGCAGTTTATCCAGGGTCCGGAATGAGCAGTTCTTC
NA | NA | TRBJ2-7 | TRBV15 | CATSIGTDGPDSYEQYF | TGTGCCACCAGCATAGGGACGGATGGACCTGATTCCTACGAGCAGTACTTC
NA | NA | TRBJ1-4 | TRBV27 | CASRDSFNEKLFF | TGTGCCAGCAGGGACAGCTTTAATGAAAAACTGTTTTTT
once | TRBD2 | TRBJ2-1 | TRBV5-1 | CASSLAGLAASYNEQFF | TGCGCCAGCAGCTTGGCGGGGCTAGCGGCCTCCTACAATGAGCAGTTCTTC
NA | NA | TRBJ1-1 | TRBV30 | CAWSRGTEAFF | TGTGCCTGGAGCCGGGGCACTGAAGCTTTCTTT
NA | TRBD1 | TRBJ2-7 | TRBV13 | CASNIGQGWGYEQYF | TGTGCCAGCAACATTGGACAGGGGTGGGGCTACGAGCAGTACTTC
NA | TRBD1 | TRBJ2-7 | TRBV6-5 | CASSFGQGVPYEQYF | TGTGCCAGCAGTTTTGGACAGGGCGTCCCCTACGAGCAGTACTTC
few | NA | TRBJ2-3 | TRBV7-9 | CASSPPGRTDTQYF | TGTGCCAGCAGCCCCCCTGGACGCACAGATACGCAGTATTTT
NA | NA | TRBJ2-7 | TRBV27 | CASSSLSNGADVYEQYF | TGTGCCAGCAGCAGTTTATCCAACGGGGCGGACGTCTACGAGCAGTACTTC
NA | NA | TRBJ2-7 | TRBV9 | CASSDTETEQYF | TGTGCCAGCAGCGATACAGAAACCGAGCAGTACTTC
NA | NA | TRBJ1-5 | TRBV27 | CASSLSSVQPQHF | TGTGCCAGCAGTTTATCGTCCGTTCAGCCCCAGCATTTT
NA | TRBD2 | TRBJ2-3 | TRBV30 | CAWTGLAAHTDTQYF | TGTGCCTGGACTGGACTAGCGGCGCACACAGATACGCAGTATTTT
NA | NA | TRBJ1-6 | TRBV14 | CASSSTTEVLSPLHF | TGTGCCAGCAGCTCTACGACAGAGGTCCTTTCACCCCTCCACTTT
NA | NA | TRBJ2-7 | TRBV27 | CASSETYSYEQYF | TGTGCCAGCAGTGAGACATACTCCTACGAGCAGTACTTC
NA | NA | TRBJ2-3 | TRBV2 | CASTGGTDTQYF | TGTGCCAGCACAGGGGGCACAGATACGCAGTATTTT
NA | TRBD1 | TRBJ1-5 | TRBV10-3 | CAISEADRGNQPQHF | TGTGCCATCAGTGAGGCGGACAGGGGCAATCAGCCCCAGCATTTT
NA | TRBD2 | TRBJ2-1 | TRBV13 | CASSYPGLAGENNEQFF | TGTGCCAGCAGCTACCCGGGACTAGCGGGGGAGAACAATGAGCAGTTCTTC
few | TRBD1 | TRBJ1-1 | TRBV19 | CASSDRGLDTEAFF | TGTGCCAGTAGCGACAGGGGGCTGGACACTGAAGCTTTCTTT
NA | NA | TRBJ2-3 | TRBV9 | CASSHSARDPSTDTQYF | TGTGCCAGCAGCCATTCCGCCCGGGACCCTAGCACAGATACGCAGTATTTT
NA | NA | TRBJ2-7 | TRBV5-6 | CASSLGGGYEQYF | TGTGCCAGCAGCTTGGGAGGGGGGTACGAGCAGTACTTC
NA | NA | TRBJ1-1 | TRBV6-5 | CASSREGHTEAFF | TGTGCCAGCAGTCGAGAGGGACACACTGAAGCTTTCTTT
NA | NA | TRBJ2-6 | TRBV9 | CASSVDGTVLTF | TGTGCCAGCAGCGTAGACGGCACCGTCCTGACTTTC
once | NA | TRBJ2-7 | TRBV29-1 | CSVLSPGHDYEQYF | TGCAGCGTTCTGAGCCCGGGACACGACTACGAGCAGTACTTC
NA | NA | TRBJ2-7 | TRBV13 | CASSQQGIASYEQYF | TGCGCCAGCAGCCAACAGGGTATAGCGTCCTACGAGCAGTACTTC
NA | NA | TRBJ2-1 | TRBV14 | CASSPLEGYNEQFF | TGTGCCAGCAGCCCCCTGGAGGGGTACAATGAGCAGTTCTTC
NA | NA | TRBJ1-3 | TRBV5-6 | CASSPLGGLSGNTIYF | TGTGCCAGCAGCCCGCTCGGGGGCCTCTCTGGAAACACCATATATTTT
few | NA | TRBJ2-5 | TRBV4-1 | CASSQEGLSAQYF | TGCGCCAGCAGCCAAGAGGGGTTGTCGGCTCAGTACTTC
NA | NA | TRBJ1-1 | TRBV12-5 | CASGPIELAEAFF | TGTGCTAGTGGCCCTATCGAGCTCGCCGAAGCTTTCTTT
NA | NA | TRBJ1-4 | TRBV27 | CASSLWGNEKLFF | TGTGCCAGCAGTTTGTGGGGGAATGAAAAACTGTTTTTT
NA | TRBD2 | TRBJ2-7 | TRBV10-3 | CAISESASGGPMDEQYF | TGTGCCATCAGTGAGTCGGCTAGCGGGGGGCCCATGGACGAGCAGTACTTC
NA | NA | TRBJ1-2 | TRBV30 | CAWSPRGRVKSGGYTF | TGTGCCTGGAGTCCCCGGGGCAGGGTAAAGTCTGGAGGCTACACCTTC
NA | TRBD1 | TRBJ1-3 | TRBV12-5 | CASGLATGTAYLNTIYF | TGTGCTAGTGGTTTGGCAACCGGGACAGCTTATTTAAACACCATATATTTT
NA | TRBD2 | TRBJ2-1 | TRBV6-5 | CASSLAGGNEQFF | TGTGCCAGCAGTCTAGCGGGGGGCAATGAGCAGTTCTTC
NA | NA | TRBJ2-6 | TRBV23-1 | CASPRGSSF | TGCGCCAGCCCGCGGGGTTCTTCTTTC